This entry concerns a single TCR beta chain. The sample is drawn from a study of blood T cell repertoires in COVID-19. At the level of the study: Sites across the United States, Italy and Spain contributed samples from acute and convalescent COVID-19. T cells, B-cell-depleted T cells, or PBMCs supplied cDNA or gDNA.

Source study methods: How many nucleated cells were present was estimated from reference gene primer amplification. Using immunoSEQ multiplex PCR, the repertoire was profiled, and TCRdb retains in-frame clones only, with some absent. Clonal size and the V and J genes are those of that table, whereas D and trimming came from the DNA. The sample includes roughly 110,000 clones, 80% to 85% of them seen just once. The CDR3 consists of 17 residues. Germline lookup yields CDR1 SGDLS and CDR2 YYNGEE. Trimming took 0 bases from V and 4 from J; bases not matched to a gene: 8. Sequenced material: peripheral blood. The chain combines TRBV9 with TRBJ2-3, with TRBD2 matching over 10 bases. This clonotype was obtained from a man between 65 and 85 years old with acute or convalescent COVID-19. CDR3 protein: CASSVGGAGGPADTQYF. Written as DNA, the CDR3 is TGTGCCAGCAGCGTAGGAGGAGCGGGGGGGCCAGCAGATACGCAGTATTTT.